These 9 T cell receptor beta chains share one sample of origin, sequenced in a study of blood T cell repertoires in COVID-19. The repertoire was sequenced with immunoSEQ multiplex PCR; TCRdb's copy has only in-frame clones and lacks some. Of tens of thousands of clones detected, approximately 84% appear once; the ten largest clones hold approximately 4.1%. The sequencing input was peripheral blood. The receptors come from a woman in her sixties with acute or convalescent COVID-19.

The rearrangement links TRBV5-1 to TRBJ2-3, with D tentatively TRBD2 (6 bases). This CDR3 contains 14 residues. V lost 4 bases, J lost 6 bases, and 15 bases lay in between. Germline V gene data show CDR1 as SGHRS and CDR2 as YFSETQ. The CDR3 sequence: CASSVGGVLDTQYF. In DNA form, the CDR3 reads TGCGCCAGCAGCGTGGGAGGCGTTCTCGATACGCAGTATTTT.

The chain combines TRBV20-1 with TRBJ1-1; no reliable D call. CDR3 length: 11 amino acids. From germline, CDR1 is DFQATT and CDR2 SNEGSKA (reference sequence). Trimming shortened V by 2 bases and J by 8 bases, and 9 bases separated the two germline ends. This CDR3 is CSARRRPEAFF. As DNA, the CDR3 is TGCAGTGCTAGAAGGCGGCCCGAAGCTTTCTTT.

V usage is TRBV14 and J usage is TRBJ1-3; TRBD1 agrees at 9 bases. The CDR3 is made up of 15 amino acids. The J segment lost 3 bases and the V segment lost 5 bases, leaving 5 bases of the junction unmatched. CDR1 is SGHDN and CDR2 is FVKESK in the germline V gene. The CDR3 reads CASSVGQGGGNTIYF. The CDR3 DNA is TGTGCCAGCAGCGTGGGACAGGGTGGTGGAAACACCATATATTTT.

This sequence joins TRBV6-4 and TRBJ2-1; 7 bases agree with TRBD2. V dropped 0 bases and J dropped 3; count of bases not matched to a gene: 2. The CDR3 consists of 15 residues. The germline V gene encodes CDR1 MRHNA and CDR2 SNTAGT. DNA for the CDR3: TGTGCCAGCAGTGACTCGACGGGGGGCTACAATGAGCAGTTCTTC. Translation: CASSDSTGGYNEQFF.

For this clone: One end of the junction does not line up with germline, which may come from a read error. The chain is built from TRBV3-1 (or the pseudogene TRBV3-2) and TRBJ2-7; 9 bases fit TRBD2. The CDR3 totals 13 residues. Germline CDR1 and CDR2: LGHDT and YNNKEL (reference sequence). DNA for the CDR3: TGTGCCAGCAGCCACAAAGCGGGGGGCGCCCCGGACTTC. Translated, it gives CASSHKAGGAPDF.

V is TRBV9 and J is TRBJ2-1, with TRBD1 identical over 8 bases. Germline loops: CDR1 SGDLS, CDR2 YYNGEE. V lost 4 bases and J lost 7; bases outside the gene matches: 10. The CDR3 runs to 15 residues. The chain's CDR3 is CASSRLRQGLNEQFF. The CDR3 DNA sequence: TGTGCCAGCAGCCGCCTCAGACAGGGGTTGAATGAGCAGTTCTTC.

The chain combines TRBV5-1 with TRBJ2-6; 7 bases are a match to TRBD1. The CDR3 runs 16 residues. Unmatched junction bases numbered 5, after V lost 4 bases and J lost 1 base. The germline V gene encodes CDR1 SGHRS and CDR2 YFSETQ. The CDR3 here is CASSPDRKSGANVLTF. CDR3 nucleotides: TGCGCCAGCAGCCCGGACAGGAAATCTGGGGCCAACGTCCTGACTTTC.

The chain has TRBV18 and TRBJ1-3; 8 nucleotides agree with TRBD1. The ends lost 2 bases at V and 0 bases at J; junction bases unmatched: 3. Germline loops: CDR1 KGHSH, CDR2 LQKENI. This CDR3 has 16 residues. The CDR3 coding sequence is TGTGCCAGCTCACCAGAGACAGGGGTCTCTGGAAACACCATATATTTT. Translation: CASSPETGVSGNTIYF.

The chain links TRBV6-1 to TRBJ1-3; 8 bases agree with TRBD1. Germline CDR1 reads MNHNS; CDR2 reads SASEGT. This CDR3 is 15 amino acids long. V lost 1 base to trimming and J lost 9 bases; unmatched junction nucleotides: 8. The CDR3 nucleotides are TGTGCCAGCAGTGAAGTTCGGACAGGGATGGGCACCATATATTTT. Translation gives CASSEVRTGMGTIYF.